The subject of this entry is one T cell receptor (beta chain). Its antigen has not been determined. One base away there is no much larger clone; base qualities are not given. The germline V gene provides CDR1 MDHEN and CDR2 SYDVKM. From the cysteine up to the phenylalanine, the CDR3 has a length of 14 residues. The only DNA kept is the CDR3, 42 bases in frame from the first base. Relative to germline, V is 4 bases shorter and J is 2 bases shorter, with 11 bases between their ends. The intended sense of this specimen's time point label: 24 months on ibrutinib. For TCR beta library preparation, roughly 2 micrograms of genomic DNA were extracted from the cryopreserved PBMCs. High-throughput TCR beta sequencing was performed on longitudinal blood samples from CLL patients receiving ibrutinib monotherapy. The patients took part in an open-label, single-center phase 2 trial of ibrutinib monotherapy. Each clonotype received, on average, 10x coverage in deep resolution sequencing performed on a MiSeq, where the target depth lay between 1 in 1 million and 1 in 200,000 T cells. The immunoSEQ hsTCRB Kit was used to generate TCR beta libraries. The study's own analysis went as follows. The data were analyzed with ImmunoSEQ Analyzer and ImmunoSEQ Data Assistant, and V, D and J gene assignments followed IMGT definitions. Clonality, which ranges from 0 to 1, was calculated by subtracting the normalized Shannon entropy of productive rearrangement frequencies from one. Only overrepresented clonotypes making up at least 0.05% of each patient's repertoire were included in the public clonotype analysis. Repertoires from thirteen age-matched healthy donors in immuneACCESS were used as clonality controls. TCRdb's version of the immuneACCESS table is confined to in-frame rearrangements and falls short of the full clone set. An unresolved V gene accounts for under half of the shortfall where checked; the remainder is of unknown origin. Clonal size and the V and J genes are those of that table, whereas D and trimming came from the DNA. The sample contains approximately 130,000 clones, 80% to 90% of them found a single time. 3.3% of the sample lies in the top ten.

This sample was taken from a study of cytotoxic CD8 clonotypes in ibrutinib-treated CLL (dated by TCRdb to the early 2020s). A note on the overall study: The cohort was composed of under 12 relapsed/refractory and fewer than 16 treatment-naive patients; IGHV unmutated status was identified in under 18 patients. Partial responses were observed in roughly 24 patients and complete responses in 2; after a median follow-up of about 69 months, remission was maintained in around 14 patients and progression was observed in approximately 12. The response samples were drawn at a median of approximately 12 months into treatment, with a range of roughly 6 to 36 months. An average of roughly 270,000 productive templates and about 100,000 productive rearrangements was obtained per sample. Of the roughly 81 people in the trial, about two dozen had longitudinal samples available. Cryopreserved peripheral blood mononuclear cells were collected at three points: before therapy, at response, and at either sustained remission or disease progression. Every sample from remission and from progressive disease was obtained while the patients were still on ibrutinib.

The paper as a whole reports these results and caveats: Baseline clonality was found to be higher than that of age-matched healthy donors and was strongly correlated with circulating CD8+ T-cell counts. Public clonotypes were rare and either shrank or stayed stable during treatment, and the rise in clonality at ibrutinib response reflected expansion of private clonotypes. At ibrutinib response clonality went up, during sustained remission it held steady, and at progression it dropped back toward baseline. Sampling times were not matched between patients in sustained remission and patients whose disease was progressing, and lymph node repertoires were not examined.

Source: PBMCs, taken after 24 months of ibrutinib treatment. This chain is built from TRBV28 and TRBJ1-2, with TRBD1 tentatively as D gene (6 bases match). The clonotype was recovered from a human donor with chronic lymphocytic leukemia. The CDR3 reads CASSWGTSNYGYTF. The DNA is TGTGCCAGCAGTTGGGGGACATCCAACTATGGCTACACCTTC.